This is a list of T cell receptor beta chains from one sample in a study of blood T cell repertoires in COVID-19. Clones were read by immunoSEQ multiplex PCR, and TCRdb kept only the in-frame ones, dropping some. The sample has about 74,000 clones, around 90% seen once. Sequencing was done on a sample of peripheral blood. Receptor source: a human donor in a cohort sampled during active COVID-19. The CDR3 runs from the conserved cysteine through the conserved F or W. A D gene is named only where the DNA matches it firmly. Size is stated for part of the rows, as once, few or many counts, or as a class when the clone is expanded.

D	V	size	J	DNA	CDR3
TRBD2	TRBV19	NA	TRBJ2-7	TGTGCCAGTAGCCCCCGGACTAGCGGGAGGGCCTACGAGCAGTACTTC	CASSPRTSGRAYEQYF
NA	TRBV3-1/TRBV3-2	NA	TRBJ2-7	TGTGCCAGCAGCCAATATACAGGGTGGGAGCAGTACTTC	CASSQYTGWEQYF
TRBD2	TRBV7-2	NA	TRBJ2-7	TGTGCCAGCAGCTTAGCAGCTAGCGGGAGCTCCTACGAGCAGTACTTC	CASSLAASGSSYEQYF
TRBD1	TRBV5-1	NA	TRBJ2-7	TGCGCCAGCCAAGAGTCCCCGGGACAGGGTTGGACCTACGAGCAGTACTTC	CASQESPGQGWTYEQYF
NA	TRBV19	NA	TRBJ1-2	TGTGCCAGTAGTATGTCATCGGGCGATGAGGGTGGCTACACCTTC	CASSMSSGDEGGYTF
NA	TRBV6-2/TRBV6-3	few	TRBJ2-5	TGTGCCAGCAGTTACTCTATAGAGACCCAGTACTTC	CASSYSIETQYF
TRBD1	TRBV7-3	NA	TRBJ2-5	TGTGCCAGCAGCTTAGAACAGGGGGGTGTGGAGACCCAGTACTTC	CASSLEQGGVETQYF
TRBD1	TRBV28	once	TRBJ1-2	TGTGCCAGCAGTTCCCTGGGGCGTCGGGACAGGGGAAACTATGGCTACACCTTC	CASSSLGRRDRGNYGYTF
NA	TRBV10-3	once	TRBJ1-2	TGTGCCATCAGTGGCGGTGCGACACTAGCTAACTATGGCTACACCTTC	CAISGGATLANYGYTF
NA	TRBV28	NA	TRBJ2-5	TGTGCCAGCAGTCCTTCCGGGGAAGAGACCCAGTACTTC	CASSPSGEETQYF
TRBD1	TRBV14	NA	TRBJ2-7	TGTGCCAGCAGCCAAGGTACAGGGGTCTTCTTTTCCTACGAGCAGTACTTC	CASSQGTGVFFSYEQYF
NA	TRBV7-9	NA	TRBJ1-3	TGTGCCAGCAGCTTGACAGGATCTCCATTCTCTGGAAACACCATATATTTT	CASSLTGSPFSGNTIYF
TRBD2	TRBV7-8	NA	TRBJ2-7	TGTGCCAGCAGCTTAGCGCACTCTAGCGGGAGTGGCGAGCAGTACTTC	CASSLAHSSGSGEQYF
NA	TRBV3-1/TRBV3-2	NA	TRBJ1-5	TGTGCCAGCAGCCCATCTACAGGGAATGGTGGTCAGCCCCAGCATTTT	CASSPSTGNGGQPQHF
NA	TRBV27	NA	TRBJ2-3	TGTGCCAGCAGGCGGCGGACATGGACGGAATCCAGAGGCACAGATACGCAGTATTTT	CASRRRTWTESRGTDTQYF
NA	TRBV5-4	NA	TRBJ1-1	TGTGCCAGCAGCTTGGAGCAGGGGAGGGTATTGAACACTGAAGCTTTCTTT	CASSLEQGRVLNTEAFF
NA	TRBV4-2	NA	TRBJ2-3	TGTGCCAGCAGCCAAGTTGGGACTAGCACAGATACGCAGTATTTT	CASSQVGTSTDTQYF
TRBD1	TRBV19	NA	TRBJ2-7	TGTGCCAGTAGTTGGGGGACAGGTATTTCCTACGAGCAGTACTTC	CASSWGTGISYEQYF
TRBD1	TRBV4-3	NA	TRBJ1-1	TGCGCCAGCAGCCAAGTTTGGGACAGGGGAACTGAAGCTTTCTTT	CASSQVWDRGTEAFF
NA	TRBV7-8	NA	TRBJ2-7	TGTGCCAGCAGCTTGCTGGCGGGAAGCTCCTACGAGCAGTACTTC	CASSLLAGSSYEQYF
NA	TRBV5-1	NA	TRBJ1-2	TGCGCCAGCAGCTTGGACAGATTTGACTATGGCTACACCTTC	CASSLDRFDYGYTF
TRBD1	TRBV12-5	NA	TRBJ1-4	TGTGCTAGTGACCGGACAGGGGCCCCCTTAGGGGAAAAACTGTTTTTT	CASDRTGAPLGEKLFF
TRBD2	TRBV7-2	NA	TRBJ2-5	TGTGCCAGCAGCTCAGGACTAGCCCGAGAGACCCAGTACTTC	CASSSGLARETQYF
NA	TRBV4-1	NA	TRBJ1-1	TGCGCCAGCAGCCAAGAGGCAGCGCTGCGGAACACTGAAGCTTTCTTT	CASSQEAALRNTEAFF
NA	TRBV29-1	NA	TRBJ1-1	TGCAGCGCCCAGAGGGCAGGGGCCTACACTGAAGCTTTCTTT	CSAQRAGAYTEAFF
TRBD2	TRBV28	NA	TRBJ2-3	TGTGCCAGCAGTTCCAAAGGGGGGGGACTAGCGGGAGTAAGCACAGATACGCAGTATTTT	CASSSKGGGLAGVSTDTQYF
NA	TRBV19	once	TRBJ2-1	TGTGCCAGTAGTATATCCCCGACAGGCTCCCTCGACAATGAGCAGTTCTTC	CASSISPTGSLDNEQFF
TRBD2	TRBV5-4	NA	TRBJ2-1	TGTGCCAGCAGCTACTTCACTAGCGGGAGTTCCTACAATGAGCAGTTCTTC	CASSYFTSGSSYNEQFF
NA	TRBV19	NA	TRBJ1-2	TGTGCCAGTAGTATAGTGGGGACTCTCTATGGCTACACCTTC	CASSIVGTLYGYTF
TRBD1	TRBV6-2/TRBV6-3	NA	TRBJ2-7	TGTGCCAGCAGTCAAACGGGACAGCCTTACGAGCAGTACTTC	CASSQTGQPYEQYF
TRBD1	TRBV6-5	NA	TRBJ2-2	TGTGCCAGCAGTTATTGGACAGGAAACACCGGGGAGCTGTTTTTT	CASSYWTGNTGELFF
TRBD1	TRBV5-6	NA	TRBJ2-4	TGTGCCAGCAGCTTGGCAGGGGGCGGAAACATTCAGTACTTC	CASSLAGGGNIQYF
TRBD1	TRBV30	NA	TRBJ2-1	TGTGCCTGGACTAAGGGACAGGGGCTCTACAATGAGCAGTTCTTC	CAWTKGQGLYNEQFF
TRBD2	TRBV9	NA	TRBJ2-3	TGTGCCAGCAGCCCAGGGACTAGCGGGACGGATACGCAGTATTTT	CASSPGTSGTDTQYF
TRBD2	TRBV6-4	few	TRBJ2-3	TGTGCCAGCAGTGGAGGAGCTAGCGGGGGTTCAGATACGCAGTATTTT	CASSGGASGGSDTQYF
TRBD1	TRBV5-1	NA	TRBJ1-1	TGCGCCAGCAGCTTGGCCCAGGGGGCAGTGAACACTGAAGCTTTCTTT	CASSLAQGAVNTEAFF
NA	TRBV24-1	NA	TRBJ1-4	TGTGCCACCAGTGATTCAGTTATCGAAAAACTGTTTTTT	CATSDSVIEKLFF
TRBD2	TRBV19	NA	TRBJ2-2	TGTGCCAGTAGTAGGCCTAGCGGGAGGTTCATCGGGGAGCTGTTTTTT	CASSRPSGRFIGELFF
NA	TRBV19	few	TRBJ2-5	TGTGCCAGTAGTATACAGATTCAAGAGACCCAGTACTTC	CASSIQIQETQYF
NA	TRBV9	once	TRBJ2-1	TGTGCCAGCAGCGTAGGGGAAGCGGGTGAGCAGTTCTTC	CASSVGEAGEQFF
NA	TRBV7-2	once	TRBJ2-3	TGTGCCAGCAGCCTCGACAGGATCACAGATACGCAGTATTTT	CASSLDRITDTQYF
TRBD2	TRBV27	NA	TRBJ2-2	TGTGCCAGCTCCAGGGAGGGTAACACCGGGGAGCTGTTTTTT	CASSREGNTGELFF
TRBD2	TRBV2	NA	TRBJ2-7	TGTGCCAGCAGCTTAACTAGCGGGGCCTCCTACGAGCAGTACTTC	CASSLTSGASYEQYF
TRBD1	TRBV28	NA	TRBJ2-3	TGTGCCAGCAGGGGACAGGGCCCTAGCACAGATACGCAGTATTTT	CASRGQGPSTDTQYF
TRBD1	TRBV24-1	NA	TRBJ2-3	TGTGCCACCAGTAGGGGACAGGCACGTACAGATACGCAGTATTTT	CATSRGQARTDTQYF
TRBD2	TRBV7-6	NA	TRBJ2-7	TGTGCCAGCAGCTTAGTTCCTAGCGGGAGGCCTTCCTACGAGCAGTACTTC	CASSLVPSGRPSYEQYF
NA	TRBV4-3	once	TRBJ2-1	TGCGCCAGCAGCCAAGATCACAGCTCCTCCTACAATGAGCAGTTCTTC	CASSQDHSSSYNEQFF
NA	TRBV5-1	once	TRBJ2-3	TGCGCCAGCAGCGTCTACAGGGACCCCACAGATACGCAGTATTTT	CASSVYRDPTDTQYF
TRBD1	TRBV7-2	NA	TRBJ1-2	TGTGCCAGCAGCCCTCGGACAGGGGGCGGATATGGCTACACCTTC	CASSPRTGGGYGYTF
TRBD1	TRBV19	NA	TRBJ2-7	TGTGCCGCGTCCGGGACAGGAAACTCCTACGAGCAGTACTTC	CAASGTGNSYEQYF
TRBD2	TRBV19	NA	TRBJ2-5	TGTGCCAGTTCTCCTACTAGCGGGAGGGCTTGGGAGACCCAGTACTTC	CASSPTSGRAWETQYF
NA	TRBV18	NA	TRBJ1-3	TGTGCCAGCTCACCAGAGAGAAACACCATATATTTT	CASSPERNTIYF